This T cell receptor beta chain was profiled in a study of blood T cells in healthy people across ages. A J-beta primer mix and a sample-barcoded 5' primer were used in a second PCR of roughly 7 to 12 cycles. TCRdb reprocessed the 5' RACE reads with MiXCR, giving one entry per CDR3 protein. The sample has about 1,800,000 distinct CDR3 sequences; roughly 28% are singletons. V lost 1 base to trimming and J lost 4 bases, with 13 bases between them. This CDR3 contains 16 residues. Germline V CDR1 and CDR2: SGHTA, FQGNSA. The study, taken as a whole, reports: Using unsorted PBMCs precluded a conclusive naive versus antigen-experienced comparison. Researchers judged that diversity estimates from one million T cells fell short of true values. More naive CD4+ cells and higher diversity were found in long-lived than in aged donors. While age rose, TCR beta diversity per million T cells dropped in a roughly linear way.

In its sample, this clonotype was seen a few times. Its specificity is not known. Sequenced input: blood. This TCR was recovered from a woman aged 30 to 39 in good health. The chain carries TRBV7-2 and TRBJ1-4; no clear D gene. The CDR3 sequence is CASSLDGRKLNEKLFF. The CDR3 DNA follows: TGTGCCAGCAGCTTAGACGGACGGAAACTTAATGAAAAACTGTTTTTT.